The clone carrying this TCR beta chain was detected a few times. Researchers took RNA transcripts and amplified the TCR beta CDR3 regions from them. The TCR CDR3 was amplified in a first-round RT-PCR using the HTBI primer set. TCRdb itself ran the multiplex PCR reads through MiXCR, one entry per CDR3 protein. The data show about 560,000 distinct CDR3 sequences, roughly 15% seen once. V was clipped by 5 bases and J by 1 base, with 28 bases between them. The germline V gene encodes CDR1 SEHNR and CDR2 FQNEAQ (reference sequence). CDR3 length: 20 residues. Cells are PBMCs isolated from 9 to 10 ml of fresh blood. This sample was included in a study of T cells in Graves' hyperthyroidism and ophthalmopathy. Study information: Peripheral blood was acquired at first diagnosis, ahead of any therapy whatsoever.

The V and J genes are TRBV7-9 and TRBJ2-3, with D maybe TRBD2 (7 bases). Source material: blood. This clonotype originated in a woman aged 40-49 years with Graves' hyperthyroidism. CDR3 amino acids: CASSPAGRGRGAEGTDTQYF. CDR3 DNA sequence: TGTGCCAGCAGCCCAGCAGGGAGGGGGAGAGGTGCGGAAGGCACAGATACGCAGTATTTT.